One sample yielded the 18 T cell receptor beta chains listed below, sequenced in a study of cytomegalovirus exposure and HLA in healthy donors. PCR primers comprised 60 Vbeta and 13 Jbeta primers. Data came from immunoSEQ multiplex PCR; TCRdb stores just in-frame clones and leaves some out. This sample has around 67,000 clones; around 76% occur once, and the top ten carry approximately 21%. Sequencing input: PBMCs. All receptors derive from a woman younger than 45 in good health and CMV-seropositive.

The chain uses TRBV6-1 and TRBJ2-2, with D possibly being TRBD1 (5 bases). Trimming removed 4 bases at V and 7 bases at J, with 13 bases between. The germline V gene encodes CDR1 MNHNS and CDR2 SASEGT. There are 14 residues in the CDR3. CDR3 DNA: TGTGCCAGCAGTGCCGGACAACCCGTCGGGGAGCTGTTTTTT. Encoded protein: CASSAGQPVGELFF.

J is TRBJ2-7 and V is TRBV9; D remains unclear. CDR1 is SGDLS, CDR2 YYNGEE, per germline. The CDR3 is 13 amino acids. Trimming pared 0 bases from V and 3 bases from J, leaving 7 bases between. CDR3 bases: TGTGCCAGCAGCGTAGCCCCCCTCTACGAGCAGTACTTC. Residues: CASSVAPLYEQYF.

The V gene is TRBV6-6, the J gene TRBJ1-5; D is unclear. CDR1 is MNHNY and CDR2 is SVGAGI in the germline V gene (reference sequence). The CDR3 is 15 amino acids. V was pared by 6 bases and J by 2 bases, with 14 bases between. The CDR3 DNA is TGTGCCAGCAGCTACGGGAGGACGGGCAATCAGCCCCAGCATTTT. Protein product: CASSYGRTGNQPQHF.

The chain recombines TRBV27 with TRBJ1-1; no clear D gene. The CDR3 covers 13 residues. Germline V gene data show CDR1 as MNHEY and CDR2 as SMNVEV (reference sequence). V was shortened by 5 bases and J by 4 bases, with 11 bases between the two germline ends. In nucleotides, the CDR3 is TGTGCCAGCAGTATCGCACAGACCACTGAAGCTTTCTTT. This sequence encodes CASSIAQTTEAFF.

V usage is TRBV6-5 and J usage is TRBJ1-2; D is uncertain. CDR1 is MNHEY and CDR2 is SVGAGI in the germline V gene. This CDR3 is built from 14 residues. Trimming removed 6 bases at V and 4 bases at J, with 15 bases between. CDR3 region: CASRLDSPPYGYTF. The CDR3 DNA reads TGTGCCAGCAGACTAGACTCCCCTCCCTATGGCTACACCTTC.

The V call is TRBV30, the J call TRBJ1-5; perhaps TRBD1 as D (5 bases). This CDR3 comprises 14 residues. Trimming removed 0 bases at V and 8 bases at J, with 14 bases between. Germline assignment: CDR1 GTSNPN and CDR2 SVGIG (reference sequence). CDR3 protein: CAWSVPFRREPQHF. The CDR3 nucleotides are TGTGCCTGGAGTGTTCCTTTCCGCAGGGAGCCCCAGCATTTT.

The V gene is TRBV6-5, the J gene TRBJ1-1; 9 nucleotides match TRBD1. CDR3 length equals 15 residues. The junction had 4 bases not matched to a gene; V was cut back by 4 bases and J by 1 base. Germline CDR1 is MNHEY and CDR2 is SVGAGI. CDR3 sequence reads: CASSWQTGGNTEAFF. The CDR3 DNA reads TGTGCCAGCAGTTGGCAGACAGGGGGGAACACTGAAGCTTTCTTT.

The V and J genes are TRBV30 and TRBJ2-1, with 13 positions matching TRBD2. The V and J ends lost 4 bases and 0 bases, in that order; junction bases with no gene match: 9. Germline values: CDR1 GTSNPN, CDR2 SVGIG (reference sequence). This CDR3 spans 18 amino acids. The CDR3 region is CAWMITSGRGRSYNEQFF. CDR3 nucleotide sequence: TGTGCCTGGATGATCACTAGCGGGAGGGGTCGCTCCTACAATGAGCAGTTCTTC.

The CDR3 DNA is TGTGCCAGCAGCTGGGGTACCGGGACTAGCGAAGGGTATGAGCAGTTCTTC. Amino acid sequence: CASSWGTGTSEGYEQFF. The chain uses TRBV5-4 and TRBJ2-1; 10 bases are shared with TRBD2. CDR1 is SGHNT and CDR2 is YYREEE in the germline V gene (reference sequence). Losses at the gene ends were 3 bases for V and 8 bases for J; bases not matched to a gene: 14. This CDR3 region has 17 residues.

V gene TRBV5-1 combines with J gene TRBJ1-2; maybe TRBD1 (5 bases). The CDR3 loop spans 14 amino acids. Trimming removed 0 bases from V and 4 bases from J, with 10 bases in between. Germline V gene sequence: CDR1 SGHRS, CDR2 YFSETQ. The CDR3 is CASSLAPQGYGYTF. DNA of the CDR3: TGCGCCAGCAGCTTGGCCCCCCAGGGCTATGGCTACACCTTC.

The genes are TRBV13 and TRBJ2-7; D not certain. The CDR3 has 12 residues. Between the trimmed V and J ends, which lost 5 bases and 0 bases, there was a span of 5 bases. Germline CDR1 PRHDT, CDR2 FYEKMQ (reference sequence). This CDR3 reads CASSVSSYEQYF. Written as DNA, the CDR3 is TGTGCCAGCAGCGTGAGCTCCTACGAGCAGTACTTC.

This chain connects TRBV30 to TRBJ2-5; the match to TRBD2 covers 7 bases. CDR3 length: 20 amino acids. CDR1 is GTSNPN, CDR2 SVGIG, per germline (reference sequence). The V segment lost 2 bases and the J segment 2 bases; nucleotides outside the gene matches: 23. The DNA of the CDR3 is TGTGCCTGGAGTCGACCACCAGGCTCCACAGCGGGGATTTTACAAGAGACCCAGTACTTC. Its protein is CAWSRPPGSTAGILQETQYF.

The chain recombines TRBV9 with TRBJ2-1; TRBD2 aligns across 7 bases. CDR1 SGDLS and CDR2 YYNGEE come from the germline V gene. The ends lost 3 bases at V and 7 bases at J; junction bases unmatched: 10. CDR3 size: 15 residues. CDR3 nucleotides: TGTGCCAGCAGCGCCTCGGGAGGTCAGATTAATGAGCAGTTCTTC. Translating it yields CASSASGGQINEQFF. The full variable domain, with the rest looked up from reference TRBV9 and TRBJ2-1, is DSGVTQTPKHLITATGQRVTLRCSPRSGDLSVYWYQQSLDQGLQFLIQYYNGEERAKGNILERFSAQQFPDLHSELNLSSLELGDSALYFCASSASGGQINEQFFGPGTRLTVL.

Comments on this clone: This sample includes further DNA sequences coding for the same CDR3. The CDR3 DNA reads as TGCAGTGCTAGAGGGAGCTACGAGCAGTACTTC. Translation: CSARGSYEQYF. V gene TRBV20-1 combines with J gene TRBJ2-7; no reliable D call. Deletions cut 1 base from V and 3 bases from J, with 4 bases between. This CDR3 contains 11 residues. Germline values: CDR1 DFQATT, CDR2 SNEGSKA (reference sequence).

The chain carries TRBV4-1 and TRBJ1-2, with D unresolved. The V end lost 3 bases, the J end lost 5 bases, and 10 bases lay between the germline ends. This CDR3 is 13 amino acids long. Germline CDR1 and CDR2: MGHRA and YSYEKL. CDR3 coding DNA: TGCGCCAGCAGCCACGAAACGGGGTATGGCTACACCTTC. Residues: CASSHETGYGYTF.

CDR3 protein: CSVEVYSQETQYF. CDR3 nucleotide sequence: TGCAGCGTTGAAGTCTACAGCCAAGAGACCCAGTACTTC. The chain is built from TRBV29-1 and TRBJ2-5; unclear D gene. CDR1 and CDR2 (germline): SQVTM, ANQGSEA. Between the trimmed V and J ends, which lost 1 base and 1 base, there was a span of 7 bases. The CDR3 loop spans 13 amino acids.

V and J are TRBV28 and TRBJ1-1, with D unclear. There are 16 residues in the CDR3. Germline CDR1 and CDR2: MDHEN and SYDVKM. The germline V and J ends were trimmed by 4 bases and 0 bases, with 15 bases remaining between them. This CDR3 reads CASSSPVRIMNTEAFF. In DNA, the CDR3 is TGTGCCAGCAGTTCCCCGGTTAGAATAATGAACACTGAAGCTTTCTTT.

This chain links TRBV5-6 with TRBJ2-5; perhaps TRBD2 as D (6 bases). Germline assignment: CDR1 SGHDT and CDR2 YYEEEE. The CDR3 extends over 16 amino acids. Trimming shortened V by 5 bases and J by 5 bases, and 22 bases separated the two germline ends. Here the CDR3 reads CASSLNRETRRETQYF. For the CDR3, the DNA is TGTGCCAGCAGTCTGAACCGGGAGACTCGAAGGGAGACCCAGTACTTC.